A single sample is the source of the 13 T cell receptor beta chains below, sequenced in a study of radiotherapy plus CTLA-4 blockade in lung cancer. Measured with immunoSEQ multiplex PCR; TCRdb has only the in-frame clones, and not every one. Of around 82,000 clones in the sample, around nine tenths were seen once. The sequenced sample was peripheral blood, obtained from a patient treated with radiotherapy plus ipilimumab. The origin of the receptors is a human donor with non-small cell lung cancer that progressed on radiotherapy plus ipilimumab.

The chain is built from TRBV7-2 and TRBJ2-3; 12 bases are a match to TRBD2. V lost 5 bases and J lost 2; bases outside the gene matches: 5. The CDR3 is 16 residues long. Germline V gene data show CDR1 as SGHTA and CDR2 as FQGNSA. CDR3 in DNA: TGTGCCAGCAGCCAACTAGCGGGAGGACTCACAGATACGCAGTATTTT. This gives the protein CASSQLAGGLTDTQYF.

This clone has only one observation. This sequence joins TRBV5-1 and TRBJ2-2; D is ambiguous. CDR1 SGHRS and CDR2 YFSETQ come from the germline V gene. The CDR3 runs 15 residues. The V end lost 5 bases, the J end lost 4 bases, and 15 bases lay between the germline ends. In nucleotides, the CDR3 is TGCGCCAGCAGAATAGACGGGTATGGCACCGGGGAGCTGTTTTTT. Its translation: CASRIDGYGTGELFF.

The V gene is TRBV30, the J gene TRBJ1-2, with a tentative D call TRBD1 (5 bases). V gave up 0 bases and J gave up 6 bases, with 11 bases separating them. This CDR3 contains 13 residues. CDR1 and CDR2 (germline): GTSNPN, SVGIG (reference sequence). CDR3 bases: TGTGCCTGGAGTGTACGGGGGAGCAATGGCTACACCTTC. As protein: CAWSVRGSNGYTF. The variable domain in full, completed from reference TRBV30 and TRBJ1-2, reads SQTIHQWPATLVQPVGSPLSLECTVEGTSNPNLYWYRQAAGRGLQLLFYSVGIGQISSEVPQNLSASRPQDRQFILSSKKLLLSDSGFYLCAWSVRGSNGYTFGSGTRLTVV.

The table lists this clone with a count of one. The chain combines TRBV5-1 with TRBJ2-3; 12 bases are shared with TRBD2. CDR1 and CDR2 from the germline V gene are SGHRS and YFSETQ. V shed 1 base, J shed 3 bases, and the junction held 6 bases outside the gene matches. The CDR3 is 17 residues long. CDR3 sequence reads: CASSLSLAGGPTDTQYF. The CDR3 bases are TGCGCCAGCAGCTTGTCCCTAGCGGGGGGGCCAACAGATACGCAGTATTTT.

The V gene is TRBV4-3, the J gene TRBJ1-3; 10 nucleotides line up with TRBD1. CDR3 length: 15 residues. Germline assignment: CDR1 LGHNA and CDR2 YSLEER. V trimming: 1 base; J trimming: 8 bases; junction bases outside the gene matches: 5. The CDR3 here is CASSQAWTGGDTIYF. The CDR3 nucleotides read TGCGCCAGCAGCCAAGCCTGGACAGGGGGAGACACCATATATTTT.

Here the CDR3 reads CSVVSPDSTYEQYF. The CDR3 DNA is TGCAGCGTTGTATCCCCAGACAGTACCTACGAGCAGTACTTC. J is TRBJ2-7 and V is TRBV29-1; perhaps TRBD1 as D (5 bases). Looked up from germline, CDR1 is SQVTM and CDR2 is ANQGSEA. Trimming cost V 4 bases and J 2 bases, with 15 bases left between them. The CDR3 runs to 14 residues.

The J gene is TRBJ2-1, the V gene TRBV4-1, with D perhaps matching TRBD1 (6 bases). The CDR3 extends over 11 amino acids. CDR1 and CDR2 (germline): MGHRA, YSYEKL. V dropped 8 bases and J dropped 8 bases, with 10 bases sitting between them. DNA of the CDR3: TGCGCCAGCCGTAGGGGGTATGAGCAGTTCTTC. This codes for CASRRGYEQFF.

This chain uses TRBV11-2 with TRBJ2-3, with a tentative D call TRBD2 (5 bases). CDR3 length: 16 residues. From germline, CDR1 is SGHAT and CDR2 FQNNGV. V was shortened by 7 bases and J by 4 bases, with 21 bases between the two germline ends. This CDR3 is CASTFWRASLSDTQYF. The CDR3 DNA sequence: TGTGCCAGCACCTTTTGGCGGGCTAGCCTCTCAGATACGCAGTATTTT.

As concerns this clone: The sample contains more than one DNA sequence encoding this CDR3. The CDR3 here is CASSPGTAAAFF. CDR3 bases: TGTGCCAGCAGCCCTGGGACAGCGGCGGCTTTCTTT. V usage is TRBV7-9 and J usage is TRBJ1-1, with TRBD1 matching 7 bases. The CDR3 spans 12 residues. Per the germline V gene, CDR1 is SEHNR and CDR2 is FQNEAQ (reference sequence). Losses at the gene ends were 5 bases for V and 11 bases for J; bases not matched to a gene: 8.

The chain uses TRBV18 and TRBJ2-3; D is ambiguous. Per the germline V gene, CDR1 is KGHSH and CDR2 is LQKENI. This CDR3 comprises 13 residues. V lost 2 bases and J lost 4, with 7 bases in between. In DNA form, the CDR3 reads TGTGCCAGCTCACCATTTGTAGCAGATACGCAGTATTTT. Amino acid sequence: CASSPFVADTQYF. Complete variable domain (other parts from reference TRBV18 and TRBJ2-3): NAGVMQNPRHLVRRRGQEARLRCSPMKGHSHVYWYRQLPEEGLKFMVYLQKENIIDESGMPKERFSAEFPKEGPSILRIQQVVRGDSAAYFCASSPFVADTQYFGPGTRLTVL.

This chain joins TRBV28 and TRBJ2-7; 10 bases map to TRBD1. CDR1 and CDR2 from the germline V gene are MDHEN and SYDVKM. The CDR3 has 15 amino acids. V dropped 6 bases and J dropped 5; count of bases not matched to a gene: 10. The CDR3 DNA is TGTGCCAGCAGACCCCCGCTGGGACAGGGGAACGAGCAGTACTTC. Its translation: CASRPPLGQGNEQYF. Looking up the rest from reference TRBV28 and TRBJ2-7 gives the full variable domain: DVKVTQSSRYLVKRTGEKVFLECVQDMDHENMFWYRQDPGLGLRLIYFSYDVKMKEKGDIPEGYSVSREKKERFSLILESASTNQTSMYLCASRPPLGQGNEQYFGPGTRLTVT.

V usage is TRBV4-3 and J usage is TRBJ2-6; D is unresolved. CDR1 is LGHNA, CDR2 YSLEER, per germline. The CDR3 has 15 amino acids. Trimming pared 0 bases from V and 2 bases from J, leaving 5 bases between. CDR3 residues: CASSQERAGANVLTF. As DNA, the CDR3 is TGCGCCAGCAGCCAAGAAAGGGCTGGGGCCAACGTCCTGACTTTC.

This clone was observed a few times. The chain combines TRBV27 with TRBJ1-2; 8 nucleotides align to TRBD1. The CDR3 runs 14 residues. The junction had 7 bases not matched to a gene; V was cut back by 5 bases and J by 5 bases. Germline V gene sequence: CDR1 MNHEY, CDR2 SMNVEV (reference sequence). DNA of the CDR3: TGTGCCAGCAGTCCAAGGACAGGGCTTTATGGCTACACCTTC. Encoded protein: CASSPRTGLYGYTF.